The rows below give T cell receptor beta chains drawn from one sample of a study of early T cells in non-severe SARS-CoV-2 infection. TCRdb ran MiXCR on the 5' RACE reads and lists one entry per CDR3 protein. Of fewer than 40,000 distinct CDR3 sequences in the sample, 5.9% are singletons; the top ten hold 4.5% to 5.5%. The sample was whole blood. These receptor sequences come from an adult who was a healthcare worker with PCR-confirmed SARS-CoV-2 infection or an uninfected control (not recorded which). Each CDR3 is given with its conserved first and last residue. The order of the fields is clone size, V gene, J gene, D gene, CDR3 protein, CDR3 DNA. The D gene is left open where the match is weak. Where a row states a size, it is once, few, many or the class of an expanded clone; other rows omit it.

many,TRBV20-1,TRBJ1-1,TRBD1,CSAGDPKQGANTEAFF,TGCAGTGCTGGGGACCCAAAACAGGGGGCGAACACTGAAGCTTTCTTT
few,TRBV6-5,TRBJ1-5,TRBD1,CASSTTGAHQPQHF,TGTGCCAGCAGTACGACAGGGGCCCATCAGCCCCAGCATTTT
many,TRBV6-2/TRBV6-3,TRBJ2-7,TRBD1,CASSTTGQGALSYEQYF,TGTGCCAGCAGTACTACGGGACAGGGCGCCCTAAGCTACGAGCAGTACTTC
many,TRBV5-5,TRBJ2-3,TRBD1,CASSLGTGLSTDTQYF,TGTGCCAGCAGCTTAGGGACAGGGCTAAGCACAGATACGCAGTATTTT
-,TRBV7-9,TRBJ1-4,-,CASSFIEGKLFF,TGTGCCAGCAGCTTCATCGAGGGGAAACTGTTTTTT
many,TRBV5-1,TRBJ2-7,TRBD1,CASSKDREAYEQYF,TGCGCCAGCAGCAAGGACAGGGAAGCCTACGAGCAGTACTTC
many,TRBV28,TRBJ2-3,TRBD2,CASSPGGPADTQYF,TGTGCCAGCAGCCCGGGAGGGCCCGCAGATACGCAGTATTTT
many,TRBV6-1,TRBJ2-7,-,CASKDGTWSYEQYF,TGTGCCAGCAAAGACGGGACCTGGTCCTACGAGCAGTACTTC
many,TRBV6-6,TRBJ2-5,TRBD2,CASSKGSGSLGETQYF,TGTGCCAGCAGTAAAGGTAGCGGGAGCCTGGGGGAGACCCAGTACTTC
many,TRBV6-4,TRBJ2-2,TRBD1,CASSEGQTGELFF,TGTGCCAGCAGTGAGGGACAGACCGGGGAGCTGTTTTTT
many,TRBV12-3/TRBV12-4,TRBJ1-5,-,CASSLGVGNQPQHF,TGTGCCAGCAGTTTAGGGGTTGGCAATCAGCCCCAGCATTTT
-,TRBV10-3,TRBJ2-1,TRBD1,CAITPGQGNEQFF,TGTGCCATCACCCCGGGACAGGGCAATGAGCAGTTCTTC
many,TRBV19,TRBJ1-2,-,CASSIAPGYGYTF,TGTGCCAGTAGTATAGCACCGGGGTATGGCTACACCTTC
-,TRBV28,TRBJ2-2,-,CASSLTRELFF,TGTGCCAGCAGTCTAACTAGGGAGCTGTTTTTT
many,TRBV7-9,TRBJ2-1,TRBD1,CASSLGQVIYNEQFF,TGTGCCAGCAGCTTGGGACAGGTGATATACAATGAGCAGTTCTTC
many,TRBV25-1,TRBJ2-7,-,CASSESTSYEQYF,TGTGCCAGCAGTGAATCGACCAGCTACGAGCAGTACTTC
many,TRBV11-2,TRBJ2-7,-,CASSSPRFRQYF,TGTGCCAGCAGCTCCCCCAGGTTCCGGCAGTACTTC
few,TRBV29-1,TRBJ2-1,TRBD2,CSVDNLAGGNEQFF,TGCAGCGTTGATAACCTAGCGGGAGGAAATGAGCAGTTCTTC
-,TRBV27,TRBJ1-5,TRBD1,CASSPRTGGSNQPQHF,TGTGCCAGCAGTCCCCGGACAGGGGGAAGCAATCAGCCCCAGCATTTT
many,TRBV20-1,TRBJ2-5,-,CSARVRVETQYF,TGCAGTGCTAGAGTAAGGGTTGAGACCCAGTACTTC
many,TRBV20-1,TRBJ2-7,TRBD2,CSAREVTSGTYEQYF,TGCAGTGCTAGAGAGGTGACTAGCGGGACCTACGAGCAGTACTTC
many,TRBV19,TRBJ1-5,TRBD1,CASSIGQGDQPQHF,TGTGCCAGTAGTATAGGACAGGGGGATCAGCCCCAGCATTTT
-,TRBV5-5,TRBJ2-7,TRBD1,CASSFVAGGTYEQYF,TGCGCCAGCAGCTTCGTGGCAGGGGGTACCTACGAGCAGTACTTC
-,TRBV6-6,TRBJ2-1,TRBD2,CASKVSGSNNEQFF,TGTGCCAGCAAGGTTAGCGGGAGTAACAATGAGCAGTTCTTC
many,TRBV18,TRBJ2-1,-,CASSPLEVDNEQFF,TGTGCCAGCTCACCACTCGAGGTCGACAATGAGCAGTTCTTC
many,TRBV18,TRBJ2-7,-,CASSSGSSGAYEQYF,TGTGCCAGCTCGTCCGGGTCCTCGGGGGCCTACGAGCAGTACTTC
many,TRBV29-1,TRBJ2-7,-,CSVGGQPYYEQYF,TGCAGCGTGGGGGGACAGCCCTACTACGAGCAGTACTTC
few,TRBV18,TRBJ2-7,TRBD2,CASSPRLSGRYEQYF,TGTGCCAGCTCACCACGTCTAAGCGGGAGATACGAGCAGTACTTC
medium-sized,TRBV29-1,TRBJ1-1,-,CSVGVGLNTEAFF,TGCAGCGTTGGCGTAGGGCTCAACACTGAAGCTTTCTTT
many,TRBV6-5,TRBJ2-2,-,CASTPLTPGELFF,TGTGCCAGCACCCCGTTAACCCCGGGGGAGCTGTTTTTT
many,TRBV11-2,TRBJ2-7,-,CASSTGADSTAEQYF,TGTGCCAGCAGCACGGGGGCGGATTCGACGGCCGAGCAGTACTTC
many,TRBV6-2/TRBV6-3,TRBJ2-7,-,CASSITSGTPSYEQYF,TGTGCCAGCAGTATCACCTCCGGGACACCCTCCTACGAGCAGTACTTC
many,TRBV10-3,TRBJ2-1,TRBD1,CAALSGQGNEQFF,TGTGCCGCCCTTTCGGGACAGGGGAATGAGCAGTTCTTC
many,TRBV27,TRBJ2-2,TRBD1,CASGQGAGELFF,TGTGCCAGCGGCCAGGGGGCCGGGGAGCTGTTTTTT
many,TRBV7-2,TRBJ2-2,TRBD2,CASSPLPAGTGELFF,TGTGCCAGCAGCCCCCTCCCAGCGGGAACCGGGGAGCTGTTTTTT
-,TRBV28,TRBJ1-1,TRBD1,CASRARQGAAFF,TGTGCCAGCAGAGCGCGACAGGGGGCGGCTTTCTTT
many,TRBV20-1,TRBJ2-1,-,CSAPGTSGANEQFF,TGCAGTGCTCCCGGGACCAGTGGGGCAAATGAGCAGTTCTTC
many,TRBV7-2,TRBJ2-7,-,CASSLIISEQYF,TGTGCCAGCAGCTTAATAATCTCCGAGCAGTACTTC
many,TRBV11-3,TRBJ2-3,-,CASSSGGTPSTDTQYF,TGTGCCAGCAGCTCAGGAGGAACCCCTAGCACAGATACGCAGTATTTT
many,TRBV29-1,TRBJ2-7,-,CSVDGPGSYEQYF,TGCAGCGTTGACGGACCAGGGTCCTACGAGCAGTACTTC
many,TRBV7-8,TRBJ1-1,-,CASSLGRIGGGKNTEAFF,TGTGCCAGCAGCTTAGGGAGGATCGGGGGCGGAAAGAACACTGAAGCTTTCTTT
-,TRBV5-5,TRBJ2-3,-,CASSLDSDSTDTQYF,TGTGCCAGCAGCTTGGATTCAGATAGCACAGATACGCAGTATTTT
many,TRBV19,TRBJ2-3,-,CASRRADTQYF,TGTGCCAGTCGGAGGGCAGATACGCAGTATTTT
-,TRBV18,TRBJ2-7,-,CASSPAGEGRDEQYF,TGTGCCAGCTCACCGGCGGGTGAGGGACGGGACGAGCAGTACTTC
-,TRBV7-3,TRBJ2-3,TRBD2,CASSSAGSIDTQYF,TGTGCCAGCAGCTCAGCGGGAAGTATAGATACGCAGTATTTT
many,TRBV29-1,TRBJ2-1,-,CSARRADEQFF,TGCAGCGCCCGAAGGGCGGATGAGCAGTTCTTC
medium-sized,TRBV29-1,TRBJ2-2,-,CSVEDSNTGELFF,TGCAGCGTGGAAGACAGCAACACCGGGGAGCTGTTTTTT
many,TRBV29-1,TRBJ2-2,-,CSVSGGLVPSGELFF,TGCAGCGTTTCGGGGGGCCTCGTGCCTTCCGGGGAGCTGTTTTTT
-,TRBV7-9,TRBJ2-5,TRBD2,CASSLTTSEETQYF,TGTGCCAGCAGCTTAACGACTAGCGAGGAGACCCAGTACTTC
-,TRBV7-8,TRBJ2-1,TRBD2,CASSSEGTTTYNEQFF,TGTGCCAGCAGCTCAGAGGGGACTACAACCTACAATGAGCAGTTCTTC
many,TRBV28,TRBJ2-7,TRBD2,CASRLPGLAGGEQYF,TGTGCCAGCAGGCTCCCAGGACTAGCGGGAGGGGAGCAGTACTTC
-,TRBV27,TRBJ1-1,-,CASSQAFF,TGTGCCAGCAGTCAAGCTTTCTTT
many,TRBV3-1,TRBJ1-1,-,CASSLTTRNTEAFF,TGTGCCAGCAGCCTAACTACAAGGAACACTGAAGCTTTCTTT
many,TRBV20-1,TRBJ2-1,-,CSARFEAQFF,TGCAGTGCTAGATTTGAGGCGCAGTTCTTC
many,TRBV12-3/TRBV12-4,TRBJ1-3,-,CASSSGAVAGNTIYF,TGTGCCAGTTCCTCGGGGGCAGTAGCTGGAAACACCATATATTTT